The clone carrying this TCR beta chain came up a few times. Donors each provided about 10 milliliters of peripheral blood. This record belongs to a study of blood T cells in healthy people across ages. Primers used in a second PCR of about 7 to 12 cycles were a sample-barcoded 5' primer and a J-beta primer mix. TCRdb called the 5' RACE reads again in MiXCR, with one record for every CDR3 protein. The data show more than 700,000 distinct CDR3 sequences, roughly 53% seen once. The germline gives CDR1 SGHRS, CDR2 YFSETQ. The CDR3 extends over 14 amino acids. The V gene end was trimmed by 0 bases and the J gene end by 12 bases; junction bases not matched to a gene: 11.

The source of this sequence is a man older than 75 in good health. Sequencing used blood. V gene TRBV5-1 combines with J gene TRBJ1-1; 7 bases line up with TRBD1. CDR3 in DNA: TGCGCCAGCAGCTTGGAGGGACAGTCCGTTCCGCCTTTCTTT. Translation gives CASSLEGQSVPPFF.